What follows are 9 T cell receptor beta chains derived from one specimen sequenced in a study of blood T cell repertoires in COVID-19 (dated by TCRdb to 2020 to 2021). Libraries came from the immunoSEQ multiplex PCR assay. TCRdb mirrors the immuneACCESS table, restricted to in-frame sequences. Some clones are absent from its copies; in checked studies, under half trace to an unresolved V gene, and the reason for the others is unknown. The sample contains under 200,000 clones, 86% of them found a single time. The top ten constitute over 9.5% of the sample. Material: peripheral blood. Receptors were obtained from a woman aged 60-70 years with COVID-19, enrolled during active disease.

The chain employs TRBV2 and TRBJ1-1; D is uncertain. Germline values: CDR1 SNHLY, CDR2 FYNNEI. Trimming removed 6 bases from V and 2 bases from J, with 10 bases in between. This CDR3 is built from 13 residues. CDR3 sequence (DNA): TGTGCCAGCAGAGATTACTTAAACACTGAAGCTTTCTTT. Translating gives CASRDYLNTEAFF.

The chain couples TRBV2 to TRBJ1-2; TRBD1 might be the D (6 bases). Germline values: CDR1 SNHLY, CDR2 FYNNEI. V gave up 6 bases and J gave up 2 bases, with 10 bases separating them. The CDR3 totals 13 residues. The CDR3 spells CASRRTDNYGYTF. The CDR3 coding sequence is TGTGCCAGCAGACGGACAGACAACTATGGCTACACCTTC.

The chain links TRBV4-3 to TRBJ2-1; TRBD2 aligns across 11 bases. The germline gives CDR1 LGHNA, CDR2 YSLEER. J gave up 5 bases and V 4 bases, and 4 bases lay outside the gene matches. The CDR3 has 15 residues. The CDR3: CASSRGLAANNEQFF. The CDR3 coding sequence is TGCGCCAGCAGCCGGGGACTAGCGGCAAACAATGAGCAGTTCTTC.

The chain couples TRBV20-1 to TRBJ2-3; 10 bases are shared with TRBD2. J was trimmed by 1 base and V by 3 bases; bases with no gene match: 10. This CDR3 is 17 amino acids long. Germline-derived CDR1 and CDR2 are DFQATT and SNEGSKA (reference sequence). The CDR3 sequence: CSASPGTSVGGTDTQYF. CDR3 in DNA: TGCAGTGCTAGTCCCGGGACTAGCGTAGGGGGCACAGATACGCAGTATTTT.

The chain is built from TRBV11-2 and TRBJ1-2, with TRBD1 as a possible D gene (6 bases). This CDR3 contains 15 residues. Germline V gene sequence: CDR1 SGHAT, CDR2 FQNNGV. Trimming took 2 bases from V and 4 from J, leaving 14 bases between them. CDR3 sequence reads: CASSLLTGGGYGYTF. CDR3 coding DNA: TGTGCCAGCAGCTTATTAACGGGGGGCGGCTATGGCTACACCTTC.

The chain joins TRBV9 to TRBJ1-3; D is undetermined. Looked up from germline, CDR1 is SGDLS and CDR2 is YYNGEE. V shed 5 bases and J shed 2 bases, with 14 bases lying between them. The CDR3 runs to 15 residues. CDR3: CASSSGGAAGNTIYF. The CDR3 coding sequence is TGTGCCAGCAGTTCCGGAGGCGCAGCTGGAAACACCATATATTTT.

The chain employs TRBV30 and TRBJ2-7; 7 bases fit TRBD1. CDR3 length equals 15 residues. Looked up from germline, CDR1 is GTSNPN and CDR2 is SVGIG (reference sequence). V shed 2 bases, J shed 0 bases, and the junction held 7 bases outside the gene matches. As DNA, the CDR3 is TGTGCCTGGAGTACGACAGGGCTTAGCTCCTACGAGCAGTACTTC. Its translation is CAWSTTGLSSYEQYF.

This chain uses TRBV7-9 with TRBJ2-2; possible D gene TRBD2, 5 bases. The V gene lost 2 bases and the J gene lost 2 bases, with 15 bases spanning the gap. Germline assignment: CDR1 SEHNR and CDR2 FQNEAQ (reference sequence). CDR3 size: 17 residues. CDR3 loop: CASSLWVRVRNTGELFF. CDR3 DNA sequence: TGTGCCAGCAGCTTATGGGTGAGGGTCCGTAACACCGGGGAGCTGTTTTTT.

The chain couples TRBV27 to TRBJ1-4; 9 bases align to TRBD1. The length of the CDR3 is 13 residues. Germline loops: CDR1 MNHEY, CDR2 SMNVEV (reference sequence). V lost 5 bases and J lost 11; bases outside the gene matches: 6. The CDR3 reads CASSIGGQGKLFF. The CDR3 DNA reads TGTGCCAGCAGTATCGGGGGACAGGGTAAACTGTTTTTT.